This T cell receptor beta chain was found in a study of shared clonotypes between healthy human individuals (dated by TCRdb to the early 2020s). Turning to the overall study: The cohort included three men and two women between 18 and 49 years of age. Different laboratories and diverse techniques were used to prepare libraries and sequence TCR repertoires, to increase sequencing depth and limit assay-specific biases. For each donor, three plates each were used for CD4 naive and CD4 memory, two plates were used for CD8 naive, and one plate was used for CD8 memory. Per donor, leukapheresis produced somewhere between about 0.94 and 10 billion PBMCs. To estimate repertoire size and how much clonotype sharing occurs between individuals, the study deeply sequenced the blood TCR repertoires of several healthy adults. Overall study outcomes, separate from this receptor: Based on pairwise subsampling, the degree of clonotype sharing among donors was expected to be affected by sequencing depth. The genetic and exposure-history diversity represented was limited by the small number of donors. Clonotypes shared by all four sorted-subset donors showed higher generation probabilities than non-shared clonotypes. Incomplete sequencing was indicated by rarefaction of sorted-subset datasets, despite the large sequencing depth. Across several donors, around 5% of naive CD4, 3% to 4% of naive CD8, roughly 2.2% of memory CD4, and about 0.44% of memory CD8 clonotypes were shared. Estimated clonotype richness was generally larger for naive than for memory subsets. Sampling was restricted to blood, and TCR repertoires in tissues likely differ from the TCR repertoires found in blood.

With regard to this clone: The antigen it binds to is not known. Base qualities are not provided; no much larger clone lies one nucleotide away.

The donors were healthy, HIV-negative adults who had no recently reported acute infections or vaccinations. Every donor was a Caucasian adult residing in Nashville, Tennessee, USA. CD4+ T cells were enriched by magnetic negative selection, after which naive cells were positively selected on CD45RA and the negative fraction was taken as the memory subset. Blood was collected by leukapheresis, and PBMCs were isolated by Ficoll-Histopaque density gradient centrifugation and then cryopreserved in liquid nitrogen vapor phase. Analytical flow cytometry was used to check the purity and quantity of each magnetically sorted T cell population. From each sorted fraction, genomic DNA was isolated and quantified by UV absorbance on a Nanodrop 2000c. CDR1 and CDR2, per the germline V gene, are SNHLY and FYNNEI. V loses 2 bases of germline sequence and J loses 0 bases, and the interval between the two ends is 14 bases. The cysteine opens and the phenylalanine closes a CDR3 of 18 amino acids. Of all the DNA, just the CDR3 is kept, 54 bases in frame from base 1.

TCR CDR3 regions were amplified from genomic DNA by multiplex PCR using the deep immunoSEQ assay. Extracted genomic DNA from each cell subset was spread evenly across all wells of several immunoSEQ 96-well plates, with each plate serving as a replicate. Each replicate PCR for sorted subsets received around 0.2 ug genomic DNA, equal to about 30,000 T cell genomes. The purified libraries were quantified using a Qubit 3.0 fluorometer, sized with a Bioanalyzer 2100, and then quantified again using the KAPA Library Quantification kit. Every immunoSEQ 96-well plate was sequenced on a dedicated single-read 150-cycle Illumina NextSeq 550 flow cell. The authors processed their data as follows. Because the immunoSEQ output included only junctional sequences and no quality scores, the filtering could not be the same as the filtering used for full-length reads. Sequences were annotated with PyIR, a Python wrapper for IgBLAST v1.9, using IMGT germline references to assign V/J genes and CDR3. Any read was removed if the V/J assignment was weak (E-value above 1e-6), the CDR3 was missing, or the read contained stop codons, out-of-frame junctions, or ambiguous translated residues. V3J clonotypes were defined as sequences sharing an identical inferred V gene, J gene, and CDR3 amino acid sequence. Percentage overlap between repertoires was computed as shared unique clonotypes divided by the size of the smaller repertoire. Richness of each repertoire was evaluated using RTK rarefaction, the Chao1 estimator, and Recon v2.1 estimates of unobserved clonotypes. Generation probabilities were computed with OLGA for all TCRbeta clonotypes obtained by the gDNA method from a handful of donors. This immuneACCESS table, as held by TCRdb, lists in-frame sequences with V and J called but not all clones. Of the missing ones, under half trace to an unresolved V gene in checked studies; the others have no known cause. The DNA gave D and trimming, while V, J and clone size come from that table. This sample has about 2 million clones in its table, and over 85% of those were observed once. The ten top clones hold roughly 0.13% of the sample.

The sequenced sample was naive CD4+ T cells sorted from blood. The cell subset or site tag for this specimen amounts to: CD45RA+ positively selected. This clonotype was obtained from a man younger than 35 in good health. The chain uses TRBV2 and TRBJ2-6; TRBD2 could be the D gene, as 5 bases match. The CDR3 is CASSERGLYFSGANVLTF. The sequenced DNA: TGTGCCAGCAGTGAACGGGGTTTGTACTTCTCTGGGGCCAACGTCCTGACTTTC.